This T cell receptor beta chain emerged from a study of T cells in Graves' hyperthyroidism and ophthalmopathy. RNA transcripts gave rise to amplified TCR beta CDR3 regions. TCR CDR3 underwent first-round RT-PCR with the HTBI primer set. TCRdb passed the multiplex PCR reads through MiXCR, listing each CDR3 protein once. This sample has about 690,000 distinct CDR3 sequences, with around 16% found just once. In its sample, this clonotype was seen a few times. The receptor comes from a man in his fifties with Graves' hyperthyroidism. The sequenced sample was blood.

The CDR3 DNA reads TGTGCCACCGCGTCCGGGACTAGCGGTGTAAATGAGCAGTTCTTC. Translation: CATASGTSGVNEQFF. The rearrangement joins TRBV27 to TRBJ2-1; TRBD2 aligns across 11 bases. J lost 7 bases, V lost 10 bases, and 12 bases had no gene match. From germline, CDR1 is MNHEY and CDR2 SMNVEV (reference sequence). The CDR3 is 15 amino acids.